This T cell receptor beta chain was profiled in a study of T cell responses to AZD1222 COVID-19 vaccine. The V end lost 3 bases, the J end lost 1 base, and 10 bases lay between the germline ends. Germline CDR1 and CDR2: MDHEN and SYDVKM. The CDR3 covers 15 residues. This table comes from immunoSEQ multiplex PCR, and its TCRdb copy is limited to in-frame clones, with some not included. The sample holds some 110,000 clones, 75% to 90% seen once. A word on this clone: What it recognizes is unknown.

Overall study results and limits: It should be noted that donors were predominantly white British and more often female, and clonal diversity was possibly underestimated. Baseline seropositivity characterized only six AZD1222 recipients. The study found Spike-specific TCR breadth and depth rose after two AZD1222 doses. Regions 160-218 and 743-854 dominated among vaccine-associated CD4 TCRs spanning spike.

This TCR derives from an adult who received the AZD1222 COVID-19 vaccine. Sequencing used peripheral blood, obtained 28 days after the second AZD1222 dose. The chain recombines TRBV28 with TRBJ1-5, with unresolved D. The DNA for the CDR3 is TGTGCCAGCAGTTTGCAATGGGGAAGCAATCAGCCCCAGCATTTT. The encoded protein is CASSLQWGSNQPQHF. Full variable domain (remainder filled in from reference TRBV28 and TRBJ1-5): DVKVTQSSRYLVKRTGEKVFLECVQDMDHENMFWYRQDPGLGLRLIYFSYDVKMKEKGDIPEGYSVSREKKERFSLILESASTNQTSMYLCASSLQWGSNQPQHFGDGTRLSIL.